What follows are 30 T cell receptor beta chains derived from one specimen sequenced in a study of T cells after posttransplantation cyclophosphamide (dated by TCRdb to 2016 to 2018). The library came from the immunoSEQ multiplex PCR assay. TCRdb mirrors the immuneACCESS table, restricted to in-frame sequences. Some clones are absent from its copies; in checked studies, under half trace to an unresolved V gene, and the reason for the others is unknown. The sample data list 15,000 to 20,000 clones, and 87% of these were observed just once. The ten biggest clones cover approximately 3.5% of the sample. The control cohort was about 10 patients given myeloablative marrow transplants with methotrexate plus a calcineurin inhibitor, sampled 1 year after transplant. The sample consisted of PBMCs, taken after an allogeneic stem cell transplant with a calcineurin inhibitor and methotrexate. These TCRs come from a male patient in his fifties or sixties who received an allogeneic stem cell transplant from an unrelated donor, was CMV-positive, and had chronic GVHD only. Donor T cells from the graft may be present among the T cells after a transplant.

The CDR3 sequence is CASTPGGGTVQETQYF. The CDR3 region has the DNA TGTGCCAGCACCCCTGGGGGGGGAACAGTACAAGAGACCCAGTACTTC. The chain joins TRBV5-4 to TRBJ2-5; TRBD2 aligns across 7 bases. CDR1 is SGHNT and CDR2 is YYREEE in the germline V gene (reference sequence). V lost 6 bases and J lost 2; bases outside the gene matches: 13. The CDR3 runs to 16 residues.

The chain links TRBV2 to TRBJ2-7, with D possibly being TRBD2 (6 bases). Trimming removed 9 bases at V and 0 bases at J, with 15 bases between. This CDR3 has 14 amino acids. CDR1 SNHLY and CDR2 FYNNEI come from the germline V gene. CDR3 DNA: TGTGCCAGTATGGAGGGTTGGTTCTCCTACGAGCAGTACTTC. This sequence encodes CASMEGWFSYEQYF.

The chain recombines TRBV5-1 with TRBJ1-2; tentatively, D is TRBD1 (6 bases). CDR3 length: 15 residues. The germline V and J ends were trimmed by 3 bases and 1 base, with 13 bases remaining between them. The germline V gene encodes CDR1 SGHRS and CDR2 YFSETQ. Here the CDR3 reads CASSSEGQLNYGYTF. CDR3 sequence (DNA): TGCGCCAGCAGCTCTGAAGGACAGCTTAACTATGGCTACACCTTC.

In DNA form, the CDR3 reads TGTGCCAGCAGTCAGATCAATTCACCCCTCCACTTT. It translates to CASSQINSPLHF. The rearrangement joins TRBV27 to TRBJ1-6; D uncertain. The CDR3 runs 12 residues. V gave up 5 bases and J gave up 7 bases, with 6 bases separating them. From germline, CDR1 is MNHEY and CDR2 SMNVEV (reference sequence).

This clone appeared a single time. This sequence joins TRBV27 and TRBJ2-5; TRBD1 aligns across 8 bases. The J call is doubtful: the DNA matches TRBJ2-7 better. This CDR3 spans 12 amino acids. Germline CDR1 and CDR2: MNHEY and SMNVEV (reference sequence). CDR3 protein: CASGRGPYEQYF. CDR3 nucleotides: TGTGCCAGCGGCAGGGGGCCCTACGAGCAGTACTTC.

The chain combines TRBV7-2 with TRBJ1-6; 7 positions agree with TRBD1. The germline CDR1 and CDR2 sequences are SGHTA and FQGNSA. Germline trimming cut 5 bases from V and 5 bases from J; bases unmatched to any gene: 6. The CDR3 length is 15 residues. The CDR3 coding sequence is TGTGCCAGCAGCCGTTGGACAGGAGATAATTCACCCCTCCACTTT. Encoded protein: CASSRWTGDNSPLHF.

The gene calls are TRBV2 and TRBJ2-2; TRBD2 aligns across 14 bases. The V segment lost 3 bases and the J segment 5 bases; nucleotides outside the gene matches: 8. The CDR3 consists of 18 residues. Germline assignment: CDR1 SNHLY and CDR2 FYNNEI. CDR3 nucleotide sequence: TGTGCCAGCAGTGATAACTTCGGGACTAGCGGGAGAACCGGGGAGCTGTTTTTT. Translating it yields CASSDNFGTSGRTGELFF. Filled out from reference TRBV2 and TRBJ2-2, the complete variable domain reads EPEVTQTPSHQVTQMGQEVILRCVPISNHLYFYWYRQILGQKVEFLVSFYNNEISEKSEIFDDQFSVERPDGSNFTLKIRSTKLEDSAMYFCASSDNFGTSGRTGELFFGEGSRLTVL.

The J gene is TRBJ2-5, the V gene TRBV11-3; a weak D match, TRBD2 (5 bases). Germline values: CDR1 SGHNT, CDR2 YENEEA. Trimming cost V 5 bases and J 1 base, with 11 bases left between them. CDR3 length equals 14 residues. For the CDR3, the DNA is TGTGCCAGCAGCATCCGGGAACCCCAAGAGACCCAGTACTTC. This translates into CASSIREPQETQYF.

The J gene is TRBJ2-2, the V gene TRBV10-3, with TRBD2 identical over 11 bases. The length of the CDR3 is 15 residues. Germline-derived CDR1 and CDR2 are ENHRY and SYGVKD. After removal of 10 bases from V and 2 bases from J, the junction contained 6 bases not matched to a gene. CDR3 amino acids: CATQTSGENTGELFF. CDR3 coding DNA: TGTGCCACACAGACTAGCGGGGAAAACACCGGGGAGCTGTTTTTT.

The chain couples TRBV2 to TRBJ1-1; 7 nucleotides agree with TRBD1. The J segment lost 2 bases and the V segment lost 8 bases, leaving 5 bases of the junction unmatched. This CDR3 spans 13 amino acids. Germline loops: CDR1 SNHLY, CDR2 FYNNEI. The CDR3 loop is CASLYRGNTEAFF. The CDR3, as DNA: TGTGCCAGCCTTTACAGGGGCAACACTGAAGCTTTCTTT.

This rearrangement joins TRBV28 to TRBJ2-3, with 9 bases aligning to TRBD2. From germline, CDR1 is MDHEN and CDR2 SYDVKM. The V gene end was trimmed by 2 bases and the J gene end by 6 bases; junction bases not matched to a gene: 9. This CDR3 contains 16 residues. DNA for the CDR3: TGTGCCAGCAGTTTAGGGTCGGGACTAGCAAGCGATACGCAGTATTTT. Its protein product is CASSLGSGLASDTQYF.

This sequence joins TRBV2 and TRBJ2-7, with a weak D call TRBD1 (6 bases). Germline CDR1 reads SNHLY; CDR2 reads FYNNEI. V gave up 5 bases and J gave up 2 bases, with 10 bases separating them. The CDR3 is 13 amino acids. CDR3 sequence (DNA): TGTGCCAGCAGTCGGACAGAGACCTACGAGCAGTACTTC. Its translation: CASSRTETYEQYF.

The CDR3 DNA reads TGTGCCAGCAGTTTGGGGGGGCCGGAGAGCAATCAGCCCCAGCATTTT. Protein product: CASSLGGPESNQPQHF. The chain has TRBV28 and TRBJ1-5; TRBD1 is a possible D gene (6 bases). CDR1 is MDHEN and CDR2 is SYDVKM in the germline V gene. The V end was cut by 3 bases, the J end by 1 base, with 13 bases between. CDR3 length equals 16 residues.

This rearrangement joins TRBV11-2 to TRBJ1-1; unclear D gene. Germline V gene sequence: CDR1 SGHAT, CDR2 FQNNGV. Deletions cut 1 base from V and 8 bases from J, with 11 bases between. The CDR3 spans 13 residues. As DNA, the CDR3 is TGTGCCAGCAGCTTAGGAGGTGGATCAGAAGCTTTCTTT. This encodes CASSLGGGSEAFF. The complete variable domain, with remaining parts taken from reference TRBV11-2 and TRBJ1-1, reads EAGVAQSPRYKIIEKRQSVAFWCNPISGHATLYWYQQILGQGPKLLIQFQNNGVVDDSQLPKDRFSAERLKGVDSTLKIQPAKLEDSAVYLCASSLGGGSEAFFGQGTRLTVV.

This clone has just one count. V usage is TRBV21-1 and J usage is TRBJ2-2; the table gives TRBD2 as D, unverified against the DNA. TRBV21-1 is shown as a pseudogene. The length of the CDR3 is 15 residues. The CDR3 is CARAGLAGCNRELFF. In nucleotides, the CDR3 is TGTGCCAGAGCTGGACTAGCGGGATGTAACAGGGAGCTGTTTTTT.

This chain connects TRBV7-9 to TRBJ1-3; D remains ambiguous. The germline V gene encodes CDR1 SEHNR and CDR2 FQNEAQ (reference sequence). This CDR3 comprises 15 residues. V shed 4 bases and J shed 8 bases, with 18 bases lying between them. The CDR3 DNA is TGTGCCAGCAGCTCCCATGGCCCACCCGAGGACACCATATATTTT. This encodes CASSSHGPPEDTIYF.

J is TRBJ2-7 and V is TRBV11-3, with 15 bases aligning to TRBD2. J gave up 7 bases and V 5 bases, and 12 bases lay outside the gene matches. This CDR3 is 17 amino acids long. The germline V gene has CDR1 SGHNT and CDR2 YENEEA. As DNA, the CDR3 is TGTGCCAGCAGCCGGACTAGCGGGAGGGCCCAAGCTAGGGAGCAGTACTTC. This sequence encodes CASSRTSGRAQAREQYF.

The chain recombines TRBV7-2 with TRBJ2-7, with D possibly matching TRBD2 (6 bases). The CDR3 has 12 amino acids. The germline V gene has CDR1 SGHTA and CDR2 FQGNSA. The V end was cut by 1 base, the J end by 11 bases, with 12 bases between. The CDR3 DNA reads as TGTGCCAGCAGCTTAGGGCGTAGCGGCAAGTACTTC. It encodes CASSLGRSGKYF.

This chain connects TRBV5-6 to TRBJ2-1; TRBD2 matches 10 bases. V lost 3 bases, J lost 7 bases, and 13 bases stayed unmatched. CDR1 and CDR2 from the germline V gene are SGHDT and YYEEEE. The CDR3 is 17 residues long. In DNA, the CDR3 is TGTGCCAGCAGCTACTTCCGGGGTAGCGGGGGGCTTAATGAGCAGTTCTTC. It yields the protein CASSYFRGSGGLNEQFF. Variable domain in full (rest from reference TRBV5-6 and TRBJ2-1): DAGVTQSPTHLIKTRGQQVTLRCSPKSGHDTVSWYQQALGQGPQFIFQYYEEEERQRGNFPDRFSGHQFPNYSSELNVNALLLGDSALYLCASSYFRGSGGLNEQFFGPGTRLTVL.

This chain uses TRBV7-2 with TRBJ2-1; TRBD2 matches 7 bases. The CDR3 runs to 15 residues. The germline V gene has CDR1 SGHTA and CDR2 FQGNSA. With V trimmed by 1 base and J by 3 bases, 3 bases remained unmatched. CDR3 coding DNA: TGTGCCAGCAGCTTAGTGGGGACTAACTACAATGAGCAGTTCTTC. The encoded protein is CASSLVGTNYNEQFF.

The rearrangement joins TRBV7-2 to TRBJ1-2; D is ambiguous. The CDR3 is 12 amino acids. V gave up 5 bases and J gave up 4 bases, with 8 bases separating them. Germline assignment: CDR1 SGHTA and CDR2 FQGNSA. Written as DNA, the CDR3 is TGTGCCAGCAGCATCGACACCTATGGCTACACCTTC. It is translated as CASSIDTYGYTF.

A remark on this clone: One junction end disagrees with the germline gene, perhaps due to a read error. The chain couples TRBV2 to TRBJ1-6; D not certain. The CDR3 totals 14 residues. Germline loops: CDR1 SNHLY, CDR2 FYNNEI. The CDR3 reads CASSEEQINSPPHF. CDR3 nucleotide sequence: TGTGCCAGCAGTGAAGAACAGATTAATTCACCCCCCCACTTT. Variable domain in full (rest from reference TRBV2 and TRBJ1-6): EPEVTQTPSHQVTQMGQEVILRCVPISNHLYFYWYRQILGQKVEFLVSFYNNEISEKSEIFDDQFSVERPDGSNFTLKIRSTKLEDSAMYFCASSEEQINSPPHFGNGTRLTVT.

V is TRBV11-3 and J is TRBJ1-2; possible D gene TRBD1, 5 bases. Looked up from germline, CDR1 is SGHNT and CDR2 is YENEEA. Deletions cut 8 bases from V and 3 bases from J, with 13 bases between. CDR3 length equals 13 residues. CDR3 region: CASSGGFDYGYTF. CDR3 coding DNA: TGTGCCAGCTCCGGGGGGTTCGACTATGGCTACACCTTC.

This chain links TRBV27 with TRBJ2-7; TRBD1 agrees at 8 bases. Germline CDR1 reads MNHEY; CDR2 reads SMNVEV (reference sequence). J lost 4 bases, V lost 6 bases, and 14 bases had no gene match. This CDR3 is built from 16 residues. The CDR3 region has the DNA TGTGCCAGCAGCCTAGGACCGGGACAGGTCGGGTACGAGCAGTACTTC. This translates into CASSLGPGQVGYEQYF.

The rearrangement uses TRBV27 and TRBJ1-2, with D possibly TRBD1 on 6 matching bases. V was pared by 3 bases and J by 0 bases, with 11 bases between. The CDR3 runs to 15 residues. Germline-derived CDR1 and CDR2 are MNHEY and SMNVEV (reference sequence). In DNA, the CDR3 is TGTGCCAGCAGTTTCCGGGGGGGCGCTAACTATGGCTACACCTTC. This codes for CASSFRGGANYGYTF.

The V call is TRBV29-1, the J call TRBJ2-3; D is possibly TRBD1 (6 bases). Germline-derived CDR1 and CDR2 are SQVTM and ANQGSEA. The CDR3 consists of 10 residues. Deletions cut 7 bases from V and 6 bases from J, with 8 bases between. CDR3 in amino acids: CSAQGDTQYF. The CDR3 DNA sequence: TGCAGCGCCCAGGGGGATACGCAGTATTTT.

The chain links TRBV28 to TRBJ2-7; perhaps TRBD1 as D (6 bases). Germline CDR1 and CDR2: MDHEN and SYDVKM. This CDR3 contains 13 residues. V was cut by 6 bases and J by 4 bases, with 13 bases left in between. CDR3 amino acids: CASRGATFYEQYF. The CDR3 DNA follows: TGTGCCAGCAGGGGGGCCACATTTTACGAGCAGTACTTC. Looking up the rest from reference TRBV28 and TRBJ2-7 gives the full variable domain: DVKVTQSSRYLVKRTGEKVFLECVQDMDHENMFWYRQDPGLGLRLIYFSYDVKMKEKGDIPEGYSVSREKKERFSLILESASTNQTSMYLCASRGATFYEQYFGPGTRLTVT.

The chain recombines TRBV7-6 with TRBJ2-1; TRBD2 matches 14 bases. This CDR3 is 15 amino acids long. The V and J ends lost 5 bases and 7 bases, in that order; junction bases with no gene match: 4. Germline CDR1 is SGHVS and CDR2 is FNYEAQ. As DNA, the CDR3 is TGTGCCAGCAGCGGGACTAGCGGGAGATCTAATGAGCAGTTCTTC. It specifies CASSGTSGRSNEQFF.

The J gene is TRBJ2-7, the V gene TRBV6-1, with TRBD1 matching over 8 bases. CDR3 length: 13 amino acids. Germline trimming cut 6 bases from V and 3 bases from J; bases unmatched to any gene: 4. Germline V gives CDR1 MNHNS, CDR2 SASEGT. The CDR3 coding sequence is TGTGCCAGCAGAGGGACAGGATACTACGAGCAGTACTTC. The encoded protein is CASRGTGYYEQYF.

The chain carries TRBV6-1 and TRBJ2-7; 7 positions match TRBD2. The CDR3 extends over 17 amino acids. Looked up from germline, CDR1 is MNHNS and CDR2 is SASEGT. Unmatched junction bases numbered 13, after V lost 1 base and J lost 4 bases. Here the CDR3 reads CASSEESPLAGPYEQYF. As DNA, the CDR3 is TGTGCCAGCAGTGAAGAATCCCCTTTAGCGGGCCCATACGAGCAGTACTTC.